This T cell receptor (beta chain) was recovered during a study of blood T cell repertoires in COVID-19. Background on the study: Samples of COVID-19 (acute and convalescent) were obtained from the United States, Italy and Spain. T cells, B-cell-depleted T cells, or PBMCs provided the cDNA or gDNA that served as material.

The CDR3 consists of 13 residues. CDR1 is SQVTM, CDR2 ANQGSEA, per germline. The germline V and J ends were trimmed by 7 bases and 7 bases, with 17 bases remaining between them. In the authors' workflow: Using reference gene primer amplification, nucleated cell counts were estimated. Assay: immunoSEQ multiplex PCR; the TCRdb copy retains only in-frame clones and omits some. V and J calls plus clone size are reproduced from that table; the DNA served to infer D and trimming. The sample gives fewer than 250,000 clones, roughly 89% of which show up once; around 6% is in the top ten. Sequenced material: peripheral blood. The sequence derives from a man between 60 and 75 years old who had recovered from COVID-19. The chain carries TRBV29-1 and TRBJ2-1; D gene uncertain. Written as DNA, the CDR3 is TGCAGCGGCGCTCGTTCGAGCGTGAATGAGCAGTTCTTC. Translating gives CSGARSSVNEQFF.